The subject of this entry is one T cell receptor beta chain. V lost 4 bases and J 3 bases, leaving 24 bases between the germline ends. There are 17 residues in the CDR3. The germline V gene encodes CDR1 GTSNPN and CDR2 SVGIG (reference sequence). These data come from a study of blood T cell repertoires in COVID-19. Looking at the study overall: Material from acute and convalescent COVID-19 was sourced from the United States, Italy and Spain. T cells, B-cell-depleted T cells, or PBMCs supplied cDNA or gDNA.

Original handling: Using reference gene primer amplification, nucleated cell counts were estimated. Profiling relied on immunoSEQ multiplex PCR, and the TCRdb table lists in-frame clones only, not all of them. The DNA gave D and trimming, while V, J and clone size come from that table. The table records hundreds of thousands of clones, around four fifths of them present only once. This chain uses TRBV30 with TRBJ1-2, with D perhaps matching TRBD1 (5 bases). This sequence originates from a woman between 50 and 59 years old with acute or convalescent COVID-19. The sample was peripheral blood. The CDR3 nucleotides read TGTGCCTGGACTCACCCGTTCCCGACGGCGGGGCACTATGGCTACACCTTC. Protein: CAWTHPFPTAGHYGYTF.